The 27 T cell receptor beta chains reported below all come from one sample, sequenced in a study of T cell repertoires in cytomegalovirus infection. TCRdb re-called the reads through MiXCR, storing one row per CDR3 protein. The sample has 95,000 to 120,000 distinct CDR3 sequences; 30% to 35% are singletons. No antigen has been assigned to these receptors. Sequenced here: CD8+ T cells from cultured PBMCs, sampled from culture after CMV antigen stimulation. Source of these receptors: a human donor in good health (CMV status not recorded). Some clones in this sample may be carry-over from other donors' samples.

In this sample, this clonotype turned up a few times. This chain uses TRBV6-1 with TRBJ2-1; D uncertain. Germline CDR1 and CDR2: MNHNS and SASEGT. Trimming stripped 3 bases from V and 6 bases from J, with 12 bases between. The CDR3 has 14 amino acids. CDR3 in amino acids: CASSDLRDINEQFF. The DNA for the CDR3 is TGTGCCAGCAGTGATTTAAGGGATATCAATGAGCAGTTCTTC.

This clonotype was picked up a small number of times. The CDR3 spells CASSGRWPGYTF. As DNA, the CDR3 is TGTGCCAGCAGCGGCCGGTGGCCCGGCTACACCTTC. The rearrangement joins TRBV7-9 to TRBJ1-2; D gene ambiguous. The CDR3 runs 12 residues. Germline V gene data show CDR1 as SEHNR and CDR2 as FQNEAQ (reference sequence). Trimming shortened V by 5 bases and J by 8 bases, and 12 bases separated the two germline ends.

This clonotype was recorded a few times. The chain recombines TRBV6-6 with TRBJ2-2; 8 nucleotides match TRBD2. Unmatched junction bases numbered 10, after V lost 1 base and J lost 0 bases. CDR1 is MNHNY, CDR2 SVGAGI, per germline (reference sequence). The CDR3 runs to 19 residues. The CDR3 reads CASSYFPAGDNSNTGELFF. CDR3 sequence (DNA): TGTGCCAGCAGTTACTTCCCAGCGGGGGACAATTCGAACACCGGGGAGCTGTTTTTT.

This clonotype has more than one count but fewer than ten. The chain employs TRBV27 and TRBJ2-4; the match to TRBD1 covers 7 bases. With 3 bases clipped from V and 6 bases from J, the junction kept 5 bases outside the gene matches. CDR1 and CDR2 (germline): MNHEY, SMNVEV (reference sequence). The CDR3 has 14 residues. CDR3 coding DNA: TGTGCCAGCAGTTTTGTGGGACAGTCAAACATTCAGTACTTC. Protein product: CASSFVGQSNIQYF.

V gene TRBV9 combines with J gene TRBJ1-1; weak D call: TRBD1 (5 bases). Germline loops: CDR1 SGDLS, CDR2 YYNGEE. The ends were cut back, 4 bases at V and 3 bases at J, with 22 bases in the middle. The CDR3 is 17 residues long. CDR3: CASSPRAQQEGDTEAFF. Written as DNA, the CDR3 is TGTGCCAGCAGCCCCCGGGCCCAACAGGAGGGCGACACTGAAGCTTTCTTT.

Ten or more counts support this clonotype. The chain joins TRBV7-2 to TRBJ1-2; TRBD1 aligns across 11 bases. V was clipped by 5 bases and J by 7 bases; unmatched bases: 15. The CDR3 is made up of 17 amino acids. The germline gives CDR1 SGHTA, CDR2 FQGNSA. The DNA for the CDR3 is TGTGCCAGCAGCACACGGACAGGGGGCGCGGGTTATAGTGGCTACACCTTC. This gives the protein CASSTRTGGAGYSGYTF.

In this sample, this clonotype turned up a few times. This sequence joins TRBV12-3 or TRBV12-4 and TRBJ2-1; D gene ambiguous. V lost 5 bases to trimming and J lost 0 bases, with 11 bases between them. The CDR3 is 15 amino acids. The CDR3 DNA follows: TGTGCCAGCAGTGGCGAAGGAAGCTCCTACAATGAGCAGTTCTTC. Translation gives CASSGEGSSYNEQFF.

There are many counts of this clonotype. This chain uses TRBV7-2 with TRBJ1-2, with D perhaps TRBD1 (5 bases). Trimming stripped 3 bases from V and 8 bases from J, with 19 bases between. Germline V lookup: CDR1 SGHTA, CDR2 FQGNSA. The CDR3 is made up of 15 amino acids. CDR3 DNA sequence: TGTGCCAGCAGCTTGACAGTGGTCGGGGCATTGGGCTACACCTTC. Amino acids: CASSLTVVGALGYTF.

This chain uses TRBV4-1 with TRBJ2-1, with TRBD1 matching over 9 bases. Trimming removed 3 bases from V and 8 bases from J; junction bases left unmatched: 11. The CDR3 is made up of 16 amino acids. Germline CDR1 and CDR2: MGHRA and YSYEKL. CDR3 loop: CASSHLPGQGLYEQFF. CDR3 DNA sequence: TGCGCCAGCAGCCATCTACCGGGACAGGGTCTTTATGAGCAGTTCTTC.

CDR3 DNA: TGCGCCAGCAGCCAAGATAGTACAGTTCAAGAGACCCAGTACTTC. This sequence encodes CASSQDSTVQETQYF. The J gene is TRBJ2-5, the V gene TRBV4-1; D remains unclear. CDR1 and CDR2 from the germline V gene are MGHRA and YSYEKL. This CDR3 region has 15 residues. V was clipped by 0 bases and J by 2 bases, with 10 bases between them.

The rearrangement uses TRBV19 and TRBJ2-7; TRBD1 agrees at 12 bases. Germline-derived CDR1 and CDR2 are LNHDA and SQIVND (reference sequence). The V gene end was trimmed by 7 bases and the J gene end by 6 bases; junction bases not matched to a gene: 7. CDR3 length equals 14 residues. CDR3 coding DNA: TGTGCCAGTACCCCCGGGACAGGGGGCCTCGAGCAGTACTTC. Amino acids: CASTPGTGGLEQYF.

This clonotype turned up a few times. V is TRBV4-3 and J is TRBJ2-2; 10 nucleotides align to TRBD1. Germline CDR1 is LGHNA and CDR2 is YSLEER. The CDR3 length is 15 residues. Trimming took 1 base from V and 6 from J; bases not matched to a gene: 2. CDR3 protein: CASSQATGGPGELFF. The CDR3 nucleotides are TGCGCCAGCAGCCAAGCGACAGGGGGCCCCGGGGAGCTGTTTTTT.

The table lists this clonotype with a few counts. This chain joins TRBV19 and TRBJ2-2; D is uncertain. The CDR3 has 15 residues. With 3 bases removed from V and 2 bases from J, the gap between germline ends came to 10 bases. Per the germline V gene, CDR1 is LNHDA and CDR2 is SQIVND (reference sequence). The CDR3 spells CASSIYATNTGELFF. The DNA for the CDR3 is TGTGCCAGTAGTATCTACGCGACAAACACCGGGGAGCTGTTTTTT.

There are a few counts of this clonotype. The chain links TRBV4-1 to TRBJ2-1, with 10 bases that match TRBD1. After removal of 6 bases from V and 7 bases from J, the junction contained 6 bases not matched to a gene. Germline V CDR1 and CDR2: MGHRA, YSYEKL. This CDR3 comprises 14 residues. Here the CDR3 reads CASRDRGLGNEQFF. The CDR3 DNA sequence: TGCGCCAGCAGAGACAGGGGGCTGGGGAATGAGCAGTTCTTC.

A remark on this clonotype: As the CDR3 is not closed by the conserved phenylalanine or tryptophan, this likely results from a read error. This chain joins TRBV28 and TRBJ2-1; D may be TRBD1 (6 bases). V lost 6 bases and J 9 bases, leaving 18 bases between the germline ends. This CDR3 is 14 amino acids long. Germline values: CDR1 MDHEN, CDR2 SYDVKM. CDR3 sequence (DNA): TGTGCCAGCAGACTTGGGACACCCGAGGGTGAGCAGTTCTCC. Translating gives CASRLGTPEGEQFS.

This clonotype was picked up many times. This chain connects TRBV6-1 to TRBJ1-2; D is unclear. The length of the CDR3 is 15 residues. Trimming pared 8 bases from V and 5 bases from J, leaving 21 bases between. The germline V gene encodes CDR1 MNHNS and CDR2 SASEGT. CDR3 in DNA: TGTGCCAGCGCGGCGGAGGTCGACGGACCTTATGGCTACACCTTC. It yields the protein CASAAEVDGPYGYTF.

This clonotype was counted only a few times. This chain connects TRBV7-9 to TRBJ1-1, with unresolved D. Germline V gives CDR1 SEHNR, CDR2 FQNEAQ (reference sequence). V was pared by 10 bases and J by 4 bases, with 19 bases between. This CDR3 contains 14 residues. CDR3 sequence reads: CATQSVRGSTEAFF. The CDR3 nucleotides are TGTGCCACCCAGAGTGTCCGAGGTAGCACTGAAGCTTTCTTT.

This chain joins TRBV20-1 and TRBJ2-1; the match to TRBD1 covers 10 bases. The germline V gene has CDR1 DFQATT and CDR2 SNEGSKA (reference sequence). V lost 6 bases and J lost 10; bases outside the gene matches: 12. The CDR3 loop spans 14 amino acids. This CDR3 reads CSALVQGQGYEQFF. In DNA, the CDR3 is TGCAGTGCCCTCGTTCAGGGACAGGGGTACGAGCAGTTCTTC.

The J gene is TRBJ2-1, the V gene TRBV6-6; D assignment may be TRBD1 or TRBD2 (6 bases each). In germline, CDR1 is MNHNY, CDR2 SVGAGI (reference sequence). Trimming removed 6 bases at V and 7 bases at J, with 19 bases between. This CDR3 spans 15 amino acids. CDR3 nucleotide sequence: TGTGCCAGCAGCATCCTAAGGGGGGCGTATAATGAGCAGTTCTTC. It yields the protein CASSILRGAYNEQFF.

The V and J genes are TRBV4-1 and TRBJ2-5; D is unclear. Germline values: CDR1 MGHRA, CDR2 YSYEKL. The V and J ends lost 2 bases and 3 bases respectively, with 19 bases between them. The CDR3 has 17 residues. This CDR3 is CASSQLGQAVSEETQYF. DNA for the CDR3: TGCGCCAGCAGCCAATTGGGTCAAGCAGTTTCCGAAGAGACCCAGTACTTC.

This clonotype was counted once. J is TRBJ2-7 and V is TRBV28; no definite D call. CDR1 is MDHEN, CDR2 SYDVKM, per germline. Trimming removed 3 bases from V and 7 bases from J, with 13 bases in between. The CDR3 is 13 residues long. The CDR3 protein is CASSFFGSREQYF. The CDR3 nucleotides read TGTGCCAGCAGTTTCTTCGGGTCTCGGGAGCAGTACTTC.

V and J are TRBV6-5 and TRBJ2-2, with TRBD2 matching 11 bases. Germline assignment: CDR1 MNHEY and CDR2 SVGAGI. After removal of 0 bases from V and 4 bases from J, the junction contained 7 bases not matched to a gene. The CDR3 contains 18 residues. The CDR3 DNA is TGTGCCAGCAGTTACTCGAGTCTAGCGGGGGGTGGCACCGGGGAGCTGTTTTTT. Translated: CASSYSSLAGGGTGELFF.

V and J are TRBV4-1 and TRBJ1-1; no definite D call. Trimming shortened V by 1 base and J by 7 bases, and 13 bases separated the two germline ends. Germline lookup yields CDR1 MGHRA and CDR2 YSYEKL. There are 14 residues in the CDR3. This CDR3 reads CASSQVGEVDEAFF. In nucleotides, the CDR3 is TGCGCCAGCAGCCAAGTCGGGGAGGTCGATGAAGCTTTCTTT.

The chain combines TRBV4-1 with TRBJ2-5; D is uncertain. CDR3 length equals 11 residues. Per germline, CDR1 MGHRA and CDR2 YSYEKL. V was trimmed by 5 bases and J by 5 bases, leaving 6 bases between them. The CDR3 coding sequence is TGCGCCAGCAGCACCCGGGAGACCCAGTACTTC. Translated, it gives CASSTRETQYF.

J is TRBJ2-1 and V is TRBV6-4; D is possibly TRBD1 or TRBD2 (7 bases each). Germline loops: CDR1 MRHNA, CDR2 SNTAGT. There are 14 residues in the CDR3. The germline V and J ends were trimmed by 8 bases and 6 bases, with 17 bases remaining between them. The DNA for the CDR3 is TGTGCCAGCTCAGACAGGGAGGGGGGCAATGAGCAGTTCTTC. This codes for CASSDREGGNEQFF.

This clonotype was seen ten or more times. The chain uses TRBV6-1 and TRBJ1-2, with TRBD1 matching 9 bases. V was pared by 5 bases and J by 6 bases, with 7 bases of the junction left unmatched. CDR3 size: 14 residues. Germline-derived CDR1 and CDR2 are MNHNS and SASEGT. The CDR3 DNA sequence: TGTGCCAGCAGTTCTCCGGGACAGGGTAATGGCTACACCTTC. Translation: CASSSPGQGNGYTF.

This clonotype was observed a single time. This chain connects TRBV27 to TRBJ2-2; D possibly uses TRBD1 or TRBD2 (5 bases each). The ends were cut back, 3 bases at V and 7 bases at J, with 12 bases in the middle. In germline, CDR1 is MNHEY, CDR2 SMNVEV (reference sequence). The CDR3 extends over 14 amino acids. The CDR3 sequence is CASSFLGVGGELFF. The CDR3, as DNA: TGTGCCAGCAGTTTTTTGGGGGTTGGCGGGGAGCTGTTTTTT.